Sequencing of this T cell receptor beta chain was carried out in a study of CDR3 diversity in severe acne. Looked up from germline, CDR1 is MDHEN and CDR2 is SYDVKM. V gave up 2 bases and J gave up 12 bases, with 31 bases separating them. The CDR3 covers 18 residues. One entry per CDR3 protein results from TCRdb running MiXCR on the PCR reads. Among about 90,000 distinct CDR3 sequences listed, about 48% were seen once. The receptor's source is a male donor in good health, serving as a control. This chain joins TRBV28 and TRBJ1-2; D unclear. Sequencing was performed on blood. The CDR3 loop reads CASSLPPTVRTDYSGNTF. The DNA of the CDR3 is TGTGCCAGCAGTTTACCTCCTACGGTCAGGACGGATTACTCTGGAAACACCTTC.